The 28 T cell receptor beta chains reported below all come from one sample, sequenced in a study of blood T cell repertoires in COVID-19 (dated by TCRdb to the early 2020s). Receptors were amplified or captured by the immunoSEQ multiplex PCR assay. TCRdb carries this immuneACCESS record with in-frame sequences only. Its versions omit some clonotypes, under half of them owing to an unresolved V gene in the studies checked, with the rest unexplained. Within this sample are tens of thousands of clones, with 65% to 85% of them counted one time only. The ten largest clonotypes hold over 8% of the sample. Sequencing input: peripheral blood. The receptors originated from a man between 60 and 75 years old in a cohort sampled during active COVID-19.

The rearrangement links TRBV15 to TRBJ2-1; 8 bases match TRBD1. CDR3 size: 15 residues. The ends lost 6 bases at V and 7 bases at J; junction bases unmatched: 11. Germline values: CDR1 LNHNV, CDR2 YYDKDF (reference sequence). This CDR3 reads CATRPGTGGANEQFF. The DNA for the CDR3 is TGTGCCACCAGGCCCGGGACAGGAGGGGCAAATGAGCAGTTCTTC.

This rearrangement joins TRBV7-2 to TRBJ2-7; D possibly corresponds to TRBD1 (6 bases). The CDR3 extends over 14 amino acids. Trimming stripped 6 bases from V and 3 bases from J, with 15 bases between. The germline V gene has CDR1 SGHTA and CDR2 FQGNSA. Here the CDR3 reads CASRAGTRNYEQYF. The CDR3 bases are TGTGCCAGCAGGGCCGGGACACGAAACTACGAGCAGTACTTC.

This clone appeared once. V gene TRBV4-3 combines with J gene TRBJ2-1; weak D call: TRBD1 (5 bases). V was shortened by 0 bases and J by 4 bases, with 10 bases between the two germline ends. From germline, CDR1 is LGHNA and CDR2 YSLEER. The CDR3 consists of 15 residues. The CDR3 nucleotides are TGCGCCAGCAGCCAAGATCTCGACAGATACAATGAGCAGTTCTTC. This encodes CASSQDLDRYNEQFF.

The V gene is TRBV24-1, the J gene TRBJ2-1, with D unresolved. In germline, CDR1 is KGHDR, CDR2 SFDVKD. With 4 bases removed from V and 7 bases from J, the gap between germline ends came to 7 bases. The CDR3 extends over 12 amino acids. The CDR3 DNA reads TGTGCCACCAGTGACGGAGTAAATGAGCAGTTCTTC. This codes for CATSDGVNEQFF.

This clone was picked up one time. The same CDR3 also results from other DNA sequences found in this sample. The chain employs TRBV7-6 and TRBJ1-3; D not certain. Germline lookup yields CDR1 SGHVS and CDR2 FNYEAQ. The CDR3 sequence is 15 residues long. V lost 1 base and J 0 bases, leaving 7 bases between the germline ends. The CDR3: CASSLGGGSGNTIYF. The CDR3 DNA sequence: TGTGCCAGCAGCTTAGGCGGCGGCTCTGGAAACACCATATATTTT.

This clone was seen just once. The V call is TRBV5-6, the J call TRBJ1-4; 9 positions agree with TRBD1. The CDR3 loop spans 13 amino acids. Germline V gene lookup returns CDR1 SGHDT and CDR2 YYEEEE. Trimming at V came to 6 bases and at J to 6 bases, leaving 3 bases not matched to a gene. Here the CDR3 DNA reads TGTGCCAGCACCCGGGACAGGGATGAAAAACTGTTTTTT. It specifies CASTRDRDEKLFF.

This clone was observed a handful of times. The CDR3, as DNA: TGTGCCAGCAGCGTTACTACTAGCGGGAACCAAGAGACCCAGTACTTC. It specifies CASSVTTSGNQETQYF. J is TRBJ2-5 and V is TRBV9; 10 bases fit TRBD2. The CDR3 is 16 amino acids. V lost 2 bases and J lost 0; bases outside the gene matches: 4. CDR1 and CDR2 (germline): SGDLS, YYNGEE.

This clone was detected only a few times. The V call is TRBV4-2, the J call TRBJ2-7; D perhaps matches TRBD1 (5 bases). The germline V and J ends were trimmed by 0 bases and 2 bases, with 14 bases remaining between them. This CDR3 is 16 amino acids long. The V gene's germline CDR1 is LGHNA and CDR2 YNFKEQ. The CDR3 protein is CASSQDYAGITYEQYF. CDR3 sequence (DNA): TGTGCCAGCAGCCAAGATTATGCAGGGATTACCTACGAGCAGTACTTC.

The V call is TRBV5-5, the J call TRBJ2-5; TRBD1 matches 7 bases. V trimming: 0 bases; J trimming: 1 base; junction bases outside the gene matches: 9. The CDR3 length is 17 residues. Germline V gene data show CDR1 as SGHKS and CDR2 as YYEKEE (reference sequence). CDR3 residues: CASSLGPRPGGQETQYF. DNA of the CDR3: TGTGCCAGCAGCTTGGGGCCTCGACCAGGGGGCCAAGAGACCCAGTACTTC.

The chain carries TRBV25-1 and TRBJ1-4, with 7 bases identical to TRBD1. The CDR3 is 14 residues long. Germline V gives CDR1 MGHDK, CDR2 SYGVNS. The J segment lost 11 bases and the V segment lost 5 bases, leaving 11 bases of the junction unmatched. This CDR3 is CASSRPGTADKLFF. The DNA of the CDR3 is TGTGCCAGCAGTAGACCCGGGACAGCCGACAAACTGTTTTTT.

J is TRBJ2-7 and V is TRBV7-9; D perhaps matches TRBD1 (5 bases). V lost 6 bases to trimming and J lost 4 bases, with 28 bases between them. The germline gives CDR1 SEHNR, CDR2 FQNEAQ (reference sequence). The CDR3 spans 18 residues. CDR3 sequence reads: CASSFPQGHPSMIYEQYF. In DNA form, the CDR3 reads TGTGCCAGCAGTTTCCCCCAAGGACACCCAAGTATGATTTACGAGCAGTACTTC.

The chain links TRBV19 to TRBJ2-3, with 7 bases that match TRBD2. This CDR3 comprises 16 residues. Germline V lookup: CDR1 LNHDA, CDR2 SQIVND (reference sequence). With 6 bases clipped from V and 3 bases from J, the junction kept 12 bases outside the gene matches. In nucleotides, the CDR3 is TGTGCCAGTAGGGATGCCAGGACTAGATCAACAGATACGCAGTATTTT. Protein sequence: CASRDARTRSTDTQYF.

The chain couples TRBV5-5 to TRBJ1-1; TRBD1 matches 8 bases. Germline CDR1 SGHKS, CDR2 YYEKEE (reference sequence). V lost 6 bases to trimming and J lost 5 bases; unmatched junction nucleotides: 9. The CDR3 extends over 14 amino acids. The CDR3 DNA reads as TGTGCCAGCACTGTCTCACAGGGGGGGACTGAAGCTTTCTTT. It translates to CASTVSQGGTEAFF.

V usage is TRBV7-2 and J usage is TRBJ2-2, with D tentatively TRBD1 (5 bases). Trimming removed 4 bases at V and 7 bases at J, with 10 bases between. Germline CDR1 reads SGHTA; CDR2 reads FQGNSA. This CDR3 is 13 amino acids long. CDR3 amino acids: CASSSQGVGELFF. The CDR3, as DNA: TGTGCCAGCAGCTCCCAGGGCGTCGGGGAGCTGTTTTTT.

The chain uses TRBV5-1 and TRBJ2-1; D possibly corresponds to TRBD1 (5 bases). The CDR3 extends over 14 amino acids. V was pared by 0 bases and J by 5 bases, with 9 bases between. Looked up from germline, CDR1 is SGHRS and CDR2 is YFSETQ. The CDR3 spells CASSLDRNDNEQFF. The CDR3, as DNA: TGCGCCAGCAGCTTGGACAGGAACGACAATGAGCAGTTCTTC.

V usage is TRBV6-5 and J usage is TRBJ1-6; tentative D call: TRBD1 (5 bases). Deletions cut 8 bases from V and 10 bases from J, with 9 bases between. The V gene's germline CDR1 is MNHEY and CDR2 SVGAGI. The CDR3 loop spans 11 amino acids. In nucleotides, the CDR3 is TGTGCCAGCGGGCGGGACTCACCCCTCCACTTT. It specifies CASGRDSPLHF.

This clone was detected once. The chain employs TRBV7-8 and TRBJ2-2; no reliable D call. The CDR3 is made up of 13 amino acids. Per germline, CDR1 SGHVS and CDR2 FQNEAQ. V shed 5 bases and J shed 11 bases, with 15 bases lying between them. In nucleotides, the CDR3 is TGTGCCAGCAGCATTATAGATCAGGCAGAGCTGTTTTTT. This translates into CASSIIDQAELFF.

The chain couples TRBV27 to TRBJ2-2, with a weak D call TRBD2 (5 bases). The CDR3 runs 15 residues. V shed 7 bases and J shed 4 bases, with 16 bases lying between them. Per the germline V gene, CDR1 is MNHEY and CDR2 is SMNVEV (reference sequence). The CDR3: CASKGGRVSTGELFF. CDR3 DNA sequence: TGTGCCAGCAAAGGCGGGCGGGTTTCCACCGGGGAGCTGTTTTTT.

This clone has a single count. The chain couples TRBV12-3 or TRBV12-4 to TRBJ2-5; 8 bases are a match to TRBD1. V was clipped by 8 bases and J by 6 bases; unmatched bases: 5. The CDR3 totals 12 residues. The CDR3 spells CASAGQGQTQYF. CDR3 in DNA: TGTGCCAGCGCAGGACAGGGACAGACCCAGTACTTC.

The chain has TRBV19 and TRBJ2-1, with 11 bases aligning to TRBD1. The germline gives CDR1 LNHDA, CDR2 SQIVND (reference sequence). V was pared by 0 bases and J by 3 bases, with 4 bases of the junction left unmatched. The CDR3 extends over 17 amino acids. The CDR3 region is CASSIDGTGGIYNEQFF. DNA for the CDR3: TGTGCCAGTAGTATAGACGGGACAGGGGGAATCTACAATGAGCAGTTCTTC.

The sample holds one count of this clone. The chain links TRBV9 to TRBJ2-5; TRBD2 might be the D (7 bases). Germline-derived CDR1 and CDR2 are SGDLS and YYNGEE. V was cut by 0 bases and J by 2 bases, with 23 bases left in between. This CDR3 contains 19 residues. The CDR3 sequence: CASSVALGSGSGTQETQYF. The CDR3 region has the DNA TGTGCCAGCAGCGTAGCTCTCGGGTCGGGGAGCGGGACACAAGAGACCCAGTACTTC.

The chain links TRBV28 to TRBJ1-5, with D unclear. V was cut by 7 bases and J by 4 bases, with 5 bases left in between. Germline CDR1 and CDR2: MDHEN and SYDVKM. The CDR3 sequence is 11 residues long. CDR3 residues: CASTSNQPQHF. The CDR3 coding sequence is TGTGCCAGCACCTCGAATCAGCCCCAGCATTTT.

The chain employs TRBV7-2 and TRBJ2-4, with 9 bases aligning to TRBD2. V shed 5 bases, J shed 0 bases, and the junction held 8 bases outside the gene matches. CDR1 and CDR2 from the germline V gene are SGHTA and FQGNSA. This CDR3 is built from 17 residues. Here the CDR3 reads CASSLQTSGQAKNIQYF. CDR3 DNA sequence: TGTGCCAGCAGCCTCCAGACTAGCGGTCAAGCCAAAAACATTCAGTACTTC.

In its sample, this clone was seen a few times. The chain couples TRBV14 to TRBJ2-7, with a weak D call TRBD2 (6 bases). Per the germline V gene, CDR1 is SGHDN and CDR2 is FVKESK. The CDR3 sequence is 16 residues long. Between the trimmed V and J ends, which lost 3 bases and 3 bases, there was a span of 18 bases. The CDR3 protein is CASSQDQTRLRYEQYF. The CDR3 coding sequence is TGTGCCAGCAGCCAGGATCAGACTAGACTACGCTACGAGCAGTACTTC.

V and J are TRBV28 and TRBJ2-7, with TRBD1 as a possible D gene (6 bases). Germline lookup yields CDR1 MDHEN and CDR2 SYDVKM. Trimming took 6 bases from V and 6 from J, leaving 24 bases between them. This CDR3 is 16 amino acids long. This chain's CDR3 is CASRRAGQGIVREQYF. The CDR3, as DNA: TGTGCCAGCAGACGCGCAGGGCAGGGGATTGTACGCGAGCAGTACTTC.

The V call is TRBV29-1, the J call TRBJ2-1, with 12 nucleotides matching TRBD2. Germline loops: CDR1 SQVTM, CDR2 ANQGSEA. V was pared by 4 bases and J by 9 bases, with 4 bases of the junction left unmatched. This CDR3 is built from 13 residues. The CDR3 protein is CSVGQTSGSEQFF. CDR3 nucleotides: TGCAGCGTTGGTCAGACTAGCGGGAGTGAGCAGTTCTTC.

This clone was found a few times. The rearrangement joins TRBV6-2 or TRBV6-3 to TRBJ2-1; maybe TRBD1 (5 bases). The V end lost 2 bases, the J end lost 0 bases, and 20 bases lay between the germline ends. In germline, CDR1 is MNHEY, CDR2 SVGEGT. The CDR3 has 19 residues. As DNA, the CDR3 is TGTGCCAGCAGTTACGGTATTGAAGACAGTCGGAGCTCCTACAATGAGCAGTTCTTC. Translation gives CASSYGIEDSRSSYNEQFF.

V usage is TRBV10-3 and J usage is TRBJ1-1; D gene unclear. Deletions cut 3 bases from V and 11 bases from J, with 13 bases between. This CDR3 spans 12 amino acids. CDR1 ENHRY and CDR2 SYGVKD come from the germline V gene. CDR3: CAISDLGSGAFF. The CDR3 DNA follows: TGTGCCATCAGTGACCTAGGGAGTGGGGCTTTCTTT.